A single sample gave rise to the 13 T cell receptor beta chains below, sequenced in a study of CD8+ T cells in alopecia areata. The authors extracted RNA and reverse transcribed it into cDNA as the sequencing template. Method: immunoSEQ multiplex PCR; TCRdb's copy keeps in-frame clones and lacks some. The data show around 100,000 clones, with about 61% seen just once and about 16% held by the top ten. Treatment: oral pan-JAK inhibitor, 5-10 mg twice daily. The specimen was CD8+ T cells sorted from blood, collected at approximately week 56, from a patient treated with tofacitinib. All receptors come from a human donor with alopecia areata.

The V call is TRBV5-1, the J call TRBJ2-7, with D maybe TRBD2 (5 bases). V was cut by 4 bases and J by 1 base, with 18 bases left in between. The CDR3 is 16 residues long. Looked up from germline, CDR1 is SGHRS and CDR2 is YFSETQ. The CDR3 nucleotides read TGCGCCAGCAGCCGGGGAAGCGGTACCGATTCCTACGAGCAGTACTTC. Translation gives CASSRGSGTDSYEQYF. Variable domain in full (rest from reference TRBV5-1 and TRBJ2-7): KAGVTQTPRYLIKTRGQQVTLSCSPISGHRSVSWYQQTPGQGLQFLFEYFSETQRNKGNFPGRFSGRQFSNSRSEMNVSTLELGDSALYLCASSRGSGTDSYEQYFGPGTRLTVT.

The chain has TRBV5-1 and TRBJ1-5; weak D call: TRBD1 (5 bases). CDR3 length equals 13 residues. The germline V gene encodes CDR1 SGHRS and CDR2 YFSETQ. The V end was cut by 4 bases, the J end by 7 bases, with 12 bases between. The chain's CDR3 is CASSPHGGQPQHF. CDR3 bases: TGCGCCAGCAGCCCCCACGGGGGGCAGCCCCAGCATTTT.

This chain joins TRBV29-1 and TRBJ1-2; the D is unclear. Trimming took 3 bases from V and 7 from J, leaving 9 bases between them. This CDR3 is built from 11 residues. Germline values: CDR1 SQVTM, CDR2 ANQGSEA. The CDR3 bases are TGCAGCGTTGAGAGTCGGGTTGGCTACACCTTC. This codes for CSVESRVGYTF.

This chain connects TRBV10-2 to TRBJ2-3, with 9 bases identical to TRBD2. Germline CDR1 and CDR2: WSHSY and SAAADI. This CDR3 spans 14 amino acids. J lost 7 bases, V lost 3 bases, and 5 bases had no gene match. CDR3 in DNA: TGCGCCAGCAGTGAAGGCCTAGCGGGGAATACGCAGTATTTT. It is translated as CASSEGLAGNTQYF.

The J gene is TRBJ2-1, the V gene TRBV6-1; possible D gene TRBD1, 6 bases. V gave up 9 bases and J gave up 4 bases, with 10 bases separating them. Germline V gives CDR1 MNHNS, CDR2 SASEGT. The CDR3 totals 12 residues. In nucleotides, the CDR3 is TGTGCCAGTTTAGGACAGTACAATGAGCAGTTCTTC. It encodes CASLGQYNEQFF.

About this clone: Germline is not matched at one junction end, which may reflect a read error. The gene calls are TRBV15 and TRBJ2-7, with 9 bases matching TRBD1. This CDR3 comprises 15 residues. CDR1 is LNHNV and CDR2 is YYDKDF in the germline V gene (reference sequence). The chain's CDR3 is CATGARTGEIYGQYF. The CDR3 DNA sequence: TGTGCCACCGGGGCCCGGACAGGGGAGATCTACGGGCAGTACTTC.

This clone has only a few counts. The chain employs TRBV29-1 and TRBJ2-3; 7 bases line up with TRBD1. This CDR3 has 14 amino acids. The germline CDR1 and CDR2 sequences are SQVTM and ANQGSEA. V was clipped by 3 bases and J by 4 bases; unmatched bases: 7. CDR3 residues: CSVDTGATADTQYF. CDR3 sequence (DNA): TGCAGCGTTGACACAGGGGCGACTGCAGATACGCAGTATTTT.

This clone was recorded a few times. The chain carries TRBV29-1 and TRBJ2-5; D gene ambiguous. The CDR3 extends over 12 amino acids. The germline gives CDR1 SQVTM, CDR2 ANQGSEA. V lost 1 base and J lost 2, with 5 bases in between. The CDR3 DNA reads as TGCAGCGTTGAAGCCGGACAAGAGACCCAGTACTTC. Translation gives CSVEAGQETQYF.

J is TRBJ1-1 and V is TRBV19; 7 nucleotides align to TRBD1. V lost 5 bases and J lost 5; bases outside the gene matches: 5. The CDR3 runs to 13 residues. Germline V gene data show CDR1 as LNHDA and CDR2 as SQIVND (reference sequence). The CDR3 spells CASSFSGGTEAFF. The CDR3 nucleotides are TGTGCCAGTAGTTTCTCAGGGGGGACTGAAGCTTTCTTT.

This chain connects TRBV7-9 to TRBJ2-7; D might be TRBD1 (6 bases). The V gene's germline CDR1 is SEHNR and CDR2 FQNEAQ (reference sequence). V lost 5 bases and J 3 bases, leaving 14 bases between the germline ends. This CDR3 spans 14 amino acids. The CDR3 DNA is TGTGCCAGCAGCCCACGGGACAACAGCTACGAGCAGTACTTC. This sequence encodes CASSPRDNSYEQYF.

This chain joins TRBV6-1 and TRBJ2-7; TRBD1 matches at 11 bases. V lost 2 bases and J lost 1; bases outside the gene matches: 1. This CDR3 comprises 15 residues. The germline V gene encodes CDR1 MNHNS and CDR2 SASEGT. The CDR3 reads CASSERDRGSYEQYF. CDR3 coding DNA: TGTGCCAGCAGTGAAAGGGACAGGGGGTCCTACGAGCAGTACTTC.

This chain links TRBV7-6 with TRBJ2-1; 7 nucleotides match TRBD2. Germline values: CDR1 SGHVS, CDR2 FNYEAQ. J gave up 0 bases and V 2 bases, and 10 bases lay outside the gene matches. This CDR3 contains 18 residues. CDR3 DNA sequence: TGTGCCAGCAGCTTACTCACTAGCGATAGGAGCTCCTACAATGAGCAGTTCTTC. Translation gives CASSLLTSDRSSYNEQFF.

This clone was observed a few times. This sequence joins TRBV27 and TRBJ2-3; TRBD2 agrees at 9 bases. The germline gives CDR1 MNHEY, CDR2 SMNVEV (reference sequence). Germline trimming cut 5 bases from V and 0 bases from J; bases unmatched to any gene: 6. The CDR3 is 16 residues long. Written as DNA, the CDR3 is TGTGCCAGCAGTCTCGGACTAGCGTCGAGCACAGATACGCAGTATTTT. Amino acid sequence: CASSLGLASSTDTQYF.